Below, one TCR beta chain is given with its context. This sample is drawn from a study of Ad26.COV2.S vaccination and SARS-CoV-2 variants. Across the whole study: COV1001, an Ad26.COV2.S trial, supplied this vaccine-arm donor.

There are 13 residues in the CDR3. Germline values: CDR1 MDHEN, CDR2 SYDVKM. V shed 7 bases and J 4 bases; nucleotides not matched to a gene: 3. Produced via immunoSEQ multiplex PCR; TCRdb's table is partial and in-frame only. The profile shows more than 300,000 clones, approximately 86% of them singletons. Noted treatment: 15 to 20 received Ad26.COV2.S at low or high dose, single or two shots; about 5 received placebo; per-sample allocation not given. Samples came from day 63 after the first vaccine or placebo injection. The J gene is TRBJ2-2, the V gene TRBV28; the match to TRBD1 covers 7 bases. The starting material was peripheral blood, obtained in a trial of Ad26.COV2.S vaccine versus placebo. The sequence was obtained from a person aged 18 to 59 who received the Ad26.COV2.S COVID-19 vaccine or a placebo. The CDR3 DNA reads as TGTGCCAGCACCGACAGGGCCACCGGGGAGCTGTTTTTT. Protein: CASTDRATGELFF.